The 5 T cell receptor beta chains below come from one sample, sequenced in a study of beta chain features in type 1 diabetes. Findings and limits, study-wide: Among patients with Type 1 diabetes, TCRB CDR3s were moderately but significantly shorter in every one of the four CD4+ subsets.

Reverse transcribing all isolated RNA meant expressed TCRB transcripts were sequenced. The protocol was immunoSEQ multiplex PCR, while the TCRdb copy is restricted to in-frame clones and leaves out a portion. The sample gives hundreds of thousands of clones, about an eighth of which show up once; approximately 0.021% is in the top ten. These receptors are not linked to any known antigen. The sample was naive CD4+ T cells from blood. Receptors originate from a man aged 18 to 35 with type 1 diabetes.

V and J are TRBV7-9 and TRBJ1-3, with D unclear. The V end lost 4 bases, the J end lost 0 bases, and 7 bases lay between the germline ends. Looked up from germline, CDR1 is SEHNR and CDR2 is FQNEAQ (reference sequence). The CDR3 has 14 amino acids. This chain's CDR3 is CASSSWSSGNTIYF. Written as DNA, the CDR3 is TGTGCCAGCAGCTCTTGGAGCTCTGGAAACACCATATATTTT.

This chain connects TRBV5-4 to TRBJ2-3; tentatively, D is TRBD1 (5 bases). Germline V lookup: CDR1 SGHNT, CDR2 YYREEE (reference sequence). The CDR3 covers 14 residues. V lost 0 bases and J lost 4, with 9 bases in between. In DNA, the CDR3 is TGTGCCAGCAGCTTGGAGGCAGGGCCAGATACGCAGTATTTT. This translates into CASSLEAGPDTQYF. Filled out from reference TRBV5-4 and TRBJ2-3, the complete variable domain reads ETGVTQSPTHLIKTRGQQVTLRCSSQSGHNTVSWYQQALGQGPQFIFQYYREEENGRGNFPPRFSGLQFPNYSSELNVNALELDDSALYLCASSLEAGPDTQYFGPGTRLTVL.

The rearrangement links TRBV6-5 to TRBJ1-6; D is unresolved. The CDR3 extends over 12 amino acids. Germline CDR1 and CDR2: MNHEY and SVGAGI. Between the trimmed V and J ends, which lost 6 bases and 10 bases, there was a span of 10 bases. CDR3 sequence: CASRGHLSPLHF. CDR3 DNA: TGTGCCAGCAGGGGCCACCTATCACCCCTCCACTTT.

This clone was observed a handful of times. The chain uses TRBV18 and TRBJ1-1; D gene uncertain. Germline values: CDR1 KGHSH, CDR2 LQKENI. The length of the CDR3 is 15 residues. V was shortened by 1 base and J by 2 bases, with 11 bases between the two germline ends. CDR3 coding DNA: TGTGCCAGCTCACCACAGGTCGACTCTAACACTGAAGCTTTCTTT. It translates to CASSPQVDSNTEAFF.

The chain recombines TRBV2 with TRBJ1-1; no firm D call. Trimming took off 7 bases at V and 3 bases at J, with 12 bases between the two ends. The CDR3 runs to 13 residues. The V gene's germline CDR1 is SNHLY and CDR2 FYNNEI. DNA for the CDR3: TGTGCCAGCACCAGGACGGAGTACACTGAAGCTTTCTTT. Its protein is CASTRTEYTEAFF.